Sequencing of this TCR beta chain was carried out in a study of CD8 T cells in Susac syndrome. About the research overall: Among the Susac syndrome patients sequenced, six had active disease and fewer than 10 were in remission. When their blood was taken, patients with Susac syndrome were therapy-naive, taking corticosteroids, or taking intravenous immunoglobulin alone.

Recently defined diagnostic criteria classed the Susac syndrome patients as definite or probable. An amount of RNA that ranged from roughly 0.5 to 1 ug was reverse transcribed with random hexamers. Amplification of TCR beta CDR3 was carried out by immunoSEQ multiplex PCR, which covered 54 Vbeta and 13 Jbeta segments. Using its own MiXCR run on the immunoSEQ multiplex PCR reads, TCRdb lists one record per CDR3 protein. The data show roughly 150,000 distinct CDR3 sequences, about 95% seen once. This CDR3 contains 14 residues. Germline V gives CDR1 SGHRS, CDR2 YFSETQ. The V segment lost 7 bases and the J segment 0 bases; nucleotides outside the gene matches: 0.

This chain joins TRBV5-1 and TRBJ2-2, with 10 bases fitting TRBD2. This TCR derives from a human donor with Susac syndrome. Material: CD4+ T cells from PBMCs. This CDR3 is CASGLAANTGELFF. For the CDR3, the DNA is TGCGCCAGCGGACTAGCGGCGAACACCGGGGAGCTGTTTTTT.